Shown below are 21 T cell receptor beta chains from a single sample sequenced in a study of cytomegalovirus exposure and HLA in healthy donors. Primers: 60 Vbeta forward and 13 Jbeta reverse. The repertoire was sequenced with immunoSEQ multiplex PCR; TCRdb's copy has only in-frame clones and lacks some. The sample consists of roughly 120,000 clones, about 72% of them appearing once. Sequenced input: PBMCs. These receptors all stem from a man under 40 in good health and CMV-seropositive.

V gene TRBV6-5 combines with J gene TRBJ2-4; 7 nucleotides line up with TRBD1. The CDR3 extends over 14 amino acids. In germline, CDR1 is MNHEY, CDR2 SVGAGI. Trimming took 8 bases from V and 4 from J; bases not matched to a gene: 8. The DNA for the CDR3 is TGTGCCAGCCGGACCGGGACAGCGAAAAACATTCAGTACTTC. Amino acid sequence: CASRTGTAKNIQYF.

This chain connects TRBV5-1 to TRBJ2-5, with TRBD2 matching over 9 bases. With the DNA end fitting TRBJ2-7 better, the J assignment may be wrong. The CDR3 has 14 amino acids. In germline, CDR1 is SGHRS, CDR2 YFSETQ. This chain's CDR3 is CASSLVAGEDEQYF. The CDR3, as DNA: TGCGCCAGCAGCTTGGTAGCGGGAGAGGACGAGCAGTACTTC.

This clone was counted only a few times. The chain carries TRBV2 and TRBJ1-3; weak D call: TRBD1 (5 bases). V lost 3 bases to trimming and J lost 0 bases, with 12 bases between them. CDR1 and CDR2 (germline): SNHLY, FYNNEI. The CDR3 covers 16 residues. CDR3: CASSDVGASSGNTIYF. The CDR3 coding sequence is TGTGCCAGCAGTGACGTAGGGGCCAGCTCTGGAAACACCATATATTTT. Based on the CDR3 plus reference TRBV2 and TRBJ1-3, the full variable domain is EPEVTQTPSHQVTQMGQEVILRCVPISNHLYFYWYRQILGQKVEFLVSFYNNEISEKSEIFDDQFSVERPDGSNFTLKIRSTKLEDSAMYFCASSDVGASSGNTIYFGEGSWLTVV.

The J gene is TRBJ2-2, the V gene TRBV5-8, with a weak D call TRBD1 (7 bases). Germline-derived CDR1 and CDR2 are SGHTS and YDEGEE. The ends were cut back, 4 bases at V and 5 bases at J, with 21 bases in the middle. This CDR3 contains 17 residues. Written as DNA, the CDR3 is TGTGCCAGCAGCCTATGGACAGGACTTGGGGGGACCGGGGAGCTGTTTTTT. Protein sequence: CASSLWTGLGGTGELFF.

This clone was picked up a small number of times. The CDR3 here is CASSEIPFPYEQYF. The CDR3 DNA reads TGTGCCAGCAGTGAAATCCCTTTCCCCTACGAGCAGTACTTC. The chain links TRBV6-1 to TRBJ2-7, with D uncertain. The germline V gene encodes CDR1 MNHNS and CDR2 SASEGT. Trimming shortened V by 2 bases and J by 2 bases, and 10 bases separated the two germline ends. The CDR3 spans 14 residues.

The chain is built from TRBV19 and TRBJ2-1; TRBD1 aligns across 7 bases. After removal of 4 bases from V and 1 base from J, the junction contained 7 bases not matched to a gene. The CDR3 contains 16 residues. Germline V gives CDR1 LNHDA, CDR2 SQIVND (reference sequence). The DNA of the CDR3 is TGTGCCAGTAGTAGGACAGGCCAAGCGTCCTACAATGAGCAGTTCTTC. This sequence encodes CASSRTGQASYNEQFF.

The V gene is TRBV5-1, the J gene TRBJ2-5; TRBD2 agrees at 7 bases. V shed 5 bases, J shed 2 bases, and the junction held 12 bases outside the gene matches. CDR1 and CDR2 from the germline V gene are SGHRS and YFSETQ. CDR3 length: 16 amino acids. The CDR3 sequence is CASRQAIGGRQETQYF. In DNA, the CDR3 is TGCGCCAGCAGACAAGCTATCGGGGGGAGACAAGAGACCCAGTACTTC.

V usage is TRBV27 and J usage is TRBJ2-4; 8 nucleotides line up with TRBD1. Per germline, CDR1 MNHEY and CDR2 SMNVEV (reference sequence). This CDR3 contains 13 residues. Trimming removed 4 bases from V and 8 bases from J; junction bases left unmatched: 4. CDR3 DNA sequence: TGTGCCAGCAGTTCGGACAGGGCGGACATTCAGTACTTC. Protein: CASSSDRADIQYF.

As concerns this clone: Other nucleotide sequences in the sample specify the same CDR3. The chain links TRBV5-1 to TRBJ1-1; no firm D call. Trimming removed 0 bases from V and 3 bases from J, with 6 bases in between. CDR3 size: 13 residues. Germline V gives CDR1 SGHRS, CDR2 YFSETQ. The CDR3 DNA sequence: TGCGCCAGCAGCTTGGGCGGAGACACTGAAGCTTTCTTT. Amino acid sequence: CASSLGGDTEAFF.

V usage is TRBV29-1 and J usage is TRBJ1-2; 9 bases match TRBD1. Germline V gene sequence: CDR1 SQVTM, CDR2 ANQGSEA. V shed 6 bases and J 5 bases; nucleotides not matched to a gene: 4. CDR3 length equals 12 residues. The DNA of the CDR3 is TGCAGCGTCAGAGGGACAGGGTATGGCTACACCTTC. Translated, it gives CSVRGTGYGYTF.

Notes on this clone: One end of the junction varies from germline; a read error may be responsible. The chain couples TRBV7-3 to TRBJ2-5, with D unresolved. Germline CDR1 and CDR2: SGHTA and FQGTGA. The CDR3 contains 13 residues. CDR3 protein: CANSLGSGETQYF. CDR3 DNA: TGTGCCAACAGCTTAGGATCGGGAGAGACCCAGTACTTC. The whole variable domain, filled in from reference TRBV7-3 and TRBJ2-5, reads GAGVSQTPSNKVTEKGKYVELRCDPISGHTALYWYRQSLGQGPEFLIYFQGTGAADDSGLPNDRFFAVRPEGSVSTLKIQRTERGDSAVYLCANSLGSGETQYFGPGTRLLVL.

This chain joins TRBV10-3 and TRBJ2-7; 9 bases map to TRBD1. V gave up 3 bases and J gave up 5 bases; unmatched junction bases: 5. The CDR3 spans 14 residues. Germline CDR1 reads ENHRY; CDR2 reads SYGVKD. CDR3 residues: CAISESGTGHEQYF. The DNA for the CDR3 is TGTGCCATCAGTGAATCTGGGACAGGGCACGAGCAGTACTTC.

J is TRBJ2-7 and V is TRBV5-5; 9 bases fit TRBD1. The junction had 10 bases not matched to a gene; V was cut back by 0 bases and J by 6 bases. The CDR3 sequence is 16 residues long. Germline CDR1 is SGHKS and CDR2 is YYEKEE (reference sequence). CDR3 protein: CASSLGAGQGLGEQYF. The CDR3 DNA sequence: TGTGCCAGCAGCTTGGGTGCGGGACAGGGTTTAGGCGAGCAGTACTTC.

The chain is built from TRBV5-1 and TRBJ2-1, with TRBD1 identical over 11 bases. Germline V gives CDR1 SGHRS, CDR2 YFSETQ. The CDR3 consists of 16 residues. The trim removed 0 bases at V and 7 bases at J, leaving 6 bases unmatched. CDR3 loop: CASSLAAGTGGNEQFF. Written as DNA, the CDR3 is TGCGCCAGCAGCTTGGCCGCCGGGACAGGGGGTAATGAGCAGTTCTTC.

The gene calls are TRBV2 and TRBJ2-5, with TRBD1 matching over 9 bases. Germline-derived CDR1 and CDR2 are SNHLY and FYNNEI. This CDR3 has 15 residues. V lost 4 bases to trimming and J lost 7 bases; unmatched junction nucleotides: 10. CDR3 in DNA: TGTGCCAGCAGTGCCGGGACAGGGTCCGGGGGGACCCAGTACTTC. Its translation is CASSAGTGSGGTQYF.

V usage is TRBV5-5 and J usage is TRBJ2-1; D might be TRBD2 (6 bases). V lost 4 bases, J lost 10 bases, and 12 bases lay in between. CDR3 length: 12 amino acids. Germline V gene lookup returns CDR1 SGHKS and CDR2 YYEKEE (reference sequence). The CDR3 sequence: CASSVRAGEQFF. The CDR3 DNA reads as TGTGCCAGCAGCGTCCGGGCGGGAGAGCAGTTCTTC. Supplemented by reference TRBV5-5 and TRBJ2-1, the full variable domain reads DAGVTQSPTHLIKTRGQQVTLRCSPISGHKSVSWYQQVLGQGPQFIFQYYEKEERGRGNFPDRFSARQFPNYSSELNVNALLLGDSALYLCASSVRAGEQFFGPGTRLTVL.

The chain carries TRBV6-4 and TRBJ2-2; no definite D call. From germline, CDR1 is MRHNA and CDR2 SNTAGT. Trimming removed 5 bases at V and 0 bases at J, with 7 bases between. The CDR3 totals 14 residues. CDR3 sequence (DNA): TGTGCCAGCAGTTGGGCACCGAACACCGGGGAGCTGTTTTTT. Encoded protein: CASSWAPNTGELFF.

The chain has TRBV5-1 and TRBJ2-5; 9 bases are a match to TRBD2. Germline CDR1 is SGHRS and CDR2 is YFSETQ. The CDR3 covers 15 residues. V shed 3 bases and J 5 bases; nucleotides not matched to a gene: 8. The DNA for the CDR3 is TGCGCCAGCAGCTCGGTAGCGGGAGACATGGAGACCCAGTACTTC. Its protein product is CASSSVAGDMETQYF. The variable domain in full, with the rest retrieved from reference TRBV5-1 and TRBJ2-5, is KAGVTQTPRYLIKTRGQQVTLSCSPISGHRSVSWYQQTPGQGLQFLFEYFSETQRNKGNFPGRFSGRQFSNSRSEMNVSTLELGDSALYLCASSSVAGDMETQYFGPGTRLLVL.

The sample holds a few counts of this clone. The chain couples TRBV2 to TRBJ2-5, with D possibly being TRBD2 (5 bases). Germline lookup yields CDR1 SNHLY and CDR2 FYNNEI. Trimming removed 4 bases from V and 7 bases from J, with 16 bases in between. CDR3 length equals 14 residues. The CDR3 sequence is CASSVLGTAGTQYF. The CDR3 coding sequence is TGTGCCAGCAGTGTCTTGGGAACGGCGGGGACCCAGTACTTC.

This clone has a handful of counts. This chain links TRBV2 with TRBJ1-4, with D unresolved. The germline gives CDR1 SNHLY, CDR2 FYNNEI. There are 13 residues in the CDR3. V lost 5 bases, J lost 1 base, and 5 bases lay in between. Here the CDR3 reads CASSPGTNEKLFF. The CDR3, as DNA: TGTGCCAGCAGTCCGGGAACTAATGAAAAACTGTTTTTT.

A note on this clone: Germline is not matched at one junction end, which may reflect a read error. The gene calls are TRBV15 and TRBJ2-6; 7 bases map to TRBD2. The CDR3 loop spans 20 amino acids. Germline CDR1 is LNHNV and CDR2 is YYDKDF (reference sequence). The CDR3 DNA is TGTGCCACCAGCAGAGTTTGGGGCAGGGAGGGAGCCTCTGGGACCAACGTCCTGACTTTC. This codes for CATSRVWGREGASGTNVLTF.